The entry below describes one TCR beta chain. The authors ran two nested PCRs of about 16 and 10 cycles on TCRalpha and TCRbeta cDNA. TCRdb re-called the 5' RACE reads and shows each CDR3 protein once, DNA omitted. Its table lists 350,000 to 400,000 distinct CDR3 sequences. These data come from a study of monozygotic twins with inflammatory bowel disease. Per the germline V gene, CDR1 is KGHSH and CDR2 is LQKENI. The CDR3 contains 17 residues. The chain recombines TRBV18 with TRBJ2-7; TCRdb's D call, TRBD2, is unchecked because there is no DNA. The clonotype was recovered from a human donor with ulcerative colitis or Crohn's disease, or a healthy co-twin of an affected twin (not recorded which). The sequencing input was blood. Here the CDR3 reads CASSPFLLGTGSYEQYF.